A single sample gave rise to the 21 T cell receptor beta chains below, sequenced in a study of blood T cell repertoires in COVID-19. Profiling relied on immunoSEQ multiplex PCR, and the TCRdb table lists in-frame clones only, not all of them. The table shows 150,000 to 200,000 clones, with 90% to 95% occurring only once. The sequenced material came from peripheral blood. The receptors shown here come from a woman in her fifties or sixties with acute or convalescent COVID-19.

The V gene is TRBV19, the J gene TRBJ1-3; 9 bases fit TRBD1. CDR3 length: 14 residues. Per the germline V gene, CDR1 is LNHDA and CDR2 is SQIVND (reference sequence). V shed 5 bases, J shed 2 bases, and the junction held 1 base outside the gene matches. Here the CDR3 reads CASSGDRAGNTIYF. The CDR3 coding sequence is TGTGCCAGTAGTGGGGACAGGGCTGGAAACACCATATATTTT. Full variable domain (outside the CDR3, taken from reference TRBV19 and TRBJ1-3): DGGITQSPKYLFRKEGQNVTLSCEQNLNHDAMYWYRQDPGQGLRLIYYSQIVNDFQKGDIAEGYSVSREKKESFPLTVTSAQKNPTAFYLCASSGDRAGNTIYFGEGSWLTVV.

The chain is built from TRBV7-2 and TRBJ2-2; 8 nucleotides match TRBD2. The CDR3 consists of 15 residues. J gave up 5 bases and V 7 bases, and 9 bases lay outside the gene matches. Germline CDR1 reads SGHTA; CDR2 reads FQGNSA. CDR3 DNA sequence: TGTGCCAGCACCCGACGGGCGGGAGGAACCGGGGAGCTGTTTTTT. Translation gives CASTRRAGGTGELFF.

The chain employs TRBV27 and TRBJ2-7; TRBD1 matches 7 bases. This CDR3 has 15 residues. Germline CDR1 MNHEY, CDR2 SMNVEV (reference sequence). Germline trimming cut 1 base from V and 2 bases from J; bases unmatched to any gene: 5. CDR3: CASSLLGQKPYEQYF. Here the CDR3 DNA reads TGTGCCAGCAGTTTATTGGGACAGAAACCCTACGAGCAGTACTTC.

This clone has only a few counts. This chain joins TRBV4-2 and TRBJ1-6; 7 bases agree with TRBD1. The CDR3 consists of 16 residues. Germline V CDR1 and CDR2: LGHNA, YNFKEQ. With V trimmed by 4 bases and J by 5 bases, 8 bases remained unmatched. CDR3 DNA: TGTGCCAGCAGCCTCAAAACCGGGACAGATAATTCACCCCTCCACTTT. Translating it yields CASSLKTGTDNSPLHF.

Note on this clone: The sample carries other DNA sequences with the same CDR3. The rearrangement joins TRBV11-2 to TRBJ1-1; D possibly corresponds to TRBD1 (6 bases). This CDR3 is 13 amino acids long. The germline V gene has CDR1 SGHAT and CDR2 FQNNGV. V shed 1 base and J shed 5 bases, with 8 bases lying between them. This CDR3 reads CASSLGRGTEAFF. In DNA form, the CDR3 reads TGTGCCAGCAGCTTAGGCAGGGGAACTGAAGCTTTCTTT.

The chain links TRBV24-1 to TRBJ1-5, with 9 bases identical to TRBD1. With V trimmed by 2 bases and J by 7 bases, 8 bases remained unmatched. The CDR3 runs 16 residues. CDR1 and CDR2 (germline): KGHDR, SFDVKD. Written as DNA, the CDR3 is TGTGCCACCAGTGATTCCAACAGGGGGCAGGGGCAGCCCCAGCATTTT. Its translation is CATSDSNRGQGQPQHF.

This clone has just a few counts. The chain employs TRBV7-9 and TRBJ2-7; 8 nucleotides align to TRBD2. The CDR3 has 15 residues. The V gene's germline CDR1 is SEHNR and CDR2 FQNEAQ (reference sequence). Germline trimming cut 3 bases from V and 0 bases from J; bases unmatched to any gene: 4. In DNA form, the CDR3 reads TGTGCCAGCAGCTTCGTGAGCGGGAGCTCCTACGAGCAGTACTTC. Its protein product is CASSFVSGSSYEQYF.

The chain couples TRBV2 to TRBJ1-2; D remains ambiguous. Trimming pared 8 bases from V and 6 bases from J, leaving 10 bases between. Germline CDR1 SNHLY, CDR2 FYNNEI. The CDR3 totals 11 residues. In DNA, the CDR3 is TGTGCCAGCTCTCCGGAGGATGGCTACACCTTC. It encodes CASSPEDGYTF.

The DNA of the CDR3 is TGTGCCAGCAGCATCGGACAGGGGAATTCACCCCTCCACTTT. This codes for CASSIGQGNSPLHF. V gene TRBV9 combines with J gene TRBJ1-6; TRBD1 agrees at 9 bases. This CDR3 comprises 14 residues. Germline-derived CDR1 and CDR2 are SGDLS and YYNGEE. J gave up 7 bases and V 4 bases, and 3 bases lay outside the gene matches.

Only one count was recorded for this clone. V is TRBV20-1 and J is TRBJ2-3, with D hard to call. The CDR3 is made up of 20 amino acids. The germline V gene has CDR1 DFQATT and CDR2 SNEGSKA (reference sequence). The V end was cut by 3 bases, the J end by 2 bases, with 30 bases between. In nucleotides, the CDR3 is TGCAGTGCTAGTTCGGTGCAAGGTGTGGAGATTCGCCCATACACAGATACGCAGTATTTT. This sequence encodes CSASSVQGVEIRPYTDTQYF.

The chain is built from TRBV5-6 and TRBJ1-1; 7 nucleotides line up with TRBD1. The ends lost 3 bases at V and 7 bases at J; junction bases unmatched: 6. The CDR3 is made up of 13 amino acids. Germline CDR1 and CDR2: SGHDT and YYEEEE. As DNA, the CDR3 is TGTGCCAGCAGCTGGGGGACAGTGGATGAAGCTTTCTTT. It translates to CASSWGTVDEAFF.

The chain combines TRBV19 with TRBJ2-6, with a possible D match to TRBD1 (5 bases). The V and J ends lost 3 bases and 4 bases respectively, with 10 bases between them. This CDR3 has 15 residues. CDR1 and CDR2 (germline): LNHDA, SQIVND (reference sequence). CDR3: CASSIGAVGANVLTF. For the CDR3, the DNA is TGTGCCAGTAGTATTGGGGCCGTCGGGGCCAACGTCCTGACTTTC. The entire variable domain, with the rest obtained from reference TRBV19 and TRBJ2-6, is as follows: DGGITQSPKYLFRKEGQNVTLSCEQNLNHDAMYWYRQDPGQGLRLIYYSQIVNDFQKGDIAEGYSVSREKKESFPLTVTSAQKNPTAFYLCASSIGAVGANVLTFGAGSRLTVL.

The V gene is TRBV28, the J gene TRBJ1-2; TRBD1 matches at 8 bases. The CDR3 sequence is 18 residues long. V trimming: 5 bases; J trimming: 4 bases; junction bases outside the gene matches: 18. Germline V gene lookup returns CDR1 MDHEN and CDR2 SYDVKM. CDR3 DNA: TGTGCCAGCAGTCCTGGAGGTTTCTGGCAGGGGGCGGCCTATGGCTACACCTTC. Translation gives CASSPGGFWQGAAYGYTF.

The chain has TRBV6-5 and TRBJ2-7; the D gene is possibly TRBD1 (6 bases). The V gene's germline CDR1 is MNHEY and CDR2 SVGAGI. This CDR3 region has 14 residues. Between the trimmed V and J ends, which lost 7 bases and 3 bases, there was a span of 16 bases. In DNA, the CDR3 is TGTGCCAGCACCTCCTATGAAGGGGGCTACGAGCAGTACTTC. This encodes CASTSYEGGYEQYF.

The rearrangement uses TRBV3-1 (or the pseudogene TRBV3-2) and TRBJ1-2, with 7 bases aligning to TRBD1. This CDR3 is built from 14 residues. V lost 2 bases, J lost 2 bases, and 2 bases stayed unmatched. CDR1 LGHDT and CDR2 YNNKEL come from the germline V gene (reference sequence). DNA of the CDR3: TGTGCCAGCAGCCAATGGGGACAGAACTATGGCTACACCTTC. Encoded protein: CASSQWGQNYGYTF.

The chain uses TRBV6-5 and TRBJ2-3; D unclear. The CDR3 consists of 12 residues. Germline CDR1 MNHEY, CDR2 SVGAGI. V was trimmed by 7 bases and J by 5 bases, leaving 10 bases between them. The CDR3 sequence is CASTSSGDTQYF. CDR3 nucleotides: TGTGCCAGCACCTCGAGTGGAGATACGCAGTATTTT.

The chain has TRBV4-3 and TRBJ2-1, with TRBD2 matching over 11 bases. From germline, CDR1 is LGHNA and CDR2 YSLEER. The CDR3 has 18 amino acids. Trimming cost V 3 bases and J 6 bases; bases outside gene matches: 13. The CDR3 DNA reads TGCGCCAGCAGCCACAAAAAAGAACTAGCGGGAGTTCCCAATGAGCAGTTCTTC. This codes for CASSHKKELAGVPNEQFF.

The rearrangement uses TRBV5-4 and TRBJ2-1; 7 nucleotides align to TRBD2. Germline lookup yields CDR1 SGHNT and CDR2 YYREEE (reference sequence). V lost 3 bases to trimming and J lost 11 bases; unmatched junction nucleotides: 8. The CDR3 loop spans 13 amino acids. The CDR3 spells CASSWGSGDKQFF. In nucleotides, the CDR3 is TGTGCCAGCAGCTGGGGGAGCGGGGATAAGCAGTTCTTC.

The gene calls are TRBV30 and TRBJ2-3; 9 bases match TRBD1. The ends lost 4 bases at V and 8 bases at J; junction bases unmatched: 16. This CDR3 comprises 16 residues. CDR1 is GTSNPN and CDR2 is SVGIG in the germline V gene (reference sequence). The CDR3 DNA reads TGTGCCTGGAAAATCTACCTAGGGACAGGGAGAGGTACGCAGTATTTT. Its translation is CAWKIYLGTGRGTQYF.

The chain links TRBV7-2 to TRBJ2-7, with 9 positions matching TRBD1. Germline values: CDR1 SGHTA, CDR2 FQGNSA. CDR3 length: 14 amino acids. The trim removed 5 bases at V and 3 bases at J, leaving 5 bases unmatched. This chain's CDR3 is CASSPRDRVYEQYF. CDR3 nucleotide sequence: TGTGCCAGCAGCCCCCGGGACAGGGTCTACGAGCAGTACTTC.

CDR3 DNA sequence: TGTGCCAGCAGGGGACAGACTAATTCACCCCTCCACTTT. As protein: CASRGQTNSPLHF. The rearrangement joins TRBV27 to TRBJ1-6, with 7 nucleotides matching TRBD1. Germline values: CDR1 MNHEY, CDR2 SMNVEV (reference sequence). The CDR3 covers 13 residues. The V gene end was trimmed by 6 bases and the J gene end by 6 bases; junction bases not matched to a gene: 2.